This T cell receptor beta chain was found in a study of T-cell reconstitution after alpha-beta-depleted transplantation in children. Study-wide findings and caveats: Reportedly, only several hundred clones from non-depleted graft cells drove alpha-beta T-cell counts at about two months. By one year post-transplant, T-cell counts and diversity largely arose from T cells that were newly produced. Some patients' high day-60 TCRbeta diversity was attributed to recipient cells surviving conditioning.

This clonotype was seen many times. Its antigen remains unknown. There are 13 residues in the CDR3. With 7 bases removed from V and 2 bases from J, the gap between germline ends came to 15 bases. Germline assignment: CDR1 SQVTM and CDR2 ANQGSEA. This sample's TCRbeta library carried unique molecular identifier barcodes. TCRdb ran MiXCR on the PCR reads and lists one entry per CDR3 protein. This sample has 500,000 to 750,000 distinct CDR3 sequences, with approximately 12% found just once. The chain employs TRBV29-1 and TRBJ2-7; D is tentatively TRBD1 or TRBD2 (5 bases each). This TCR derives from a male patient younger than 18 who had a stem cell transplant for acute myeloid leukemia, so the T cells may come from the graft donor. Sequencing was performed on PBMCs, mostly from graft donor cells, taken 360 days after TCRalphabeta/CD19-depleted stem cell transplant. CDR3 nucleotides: TGCAGCGCCCGGGGAAGGGGAACCTACGAGCAGTACTTC. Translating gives CSARGRGTYEQYF.